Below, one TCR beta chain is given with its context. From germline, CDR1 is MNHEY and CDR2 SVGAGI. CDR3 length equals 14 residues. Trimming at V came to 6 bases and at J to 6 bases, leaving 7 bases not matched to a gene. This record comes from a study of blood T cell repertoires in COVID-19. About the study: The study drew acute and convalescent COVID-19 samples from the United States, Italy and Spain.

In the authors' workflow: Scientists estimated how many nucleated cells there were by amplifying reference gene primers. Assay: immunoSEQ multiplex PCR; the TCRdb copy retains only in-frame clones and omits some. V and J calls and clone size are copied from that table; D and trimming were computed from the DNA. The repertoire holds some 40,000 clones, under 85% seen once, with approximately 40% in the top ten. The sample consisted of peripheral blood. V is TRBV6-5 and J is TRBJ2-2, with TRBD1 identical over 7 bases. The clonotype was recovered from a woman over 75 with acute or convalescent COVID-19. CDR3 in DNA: TGTGCCAGCAGAACACAGGGGATCCCCGGGGAGCTGTTTTTT. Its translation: CASRTQGIPGELFF.